This entry features one TCR beta chain sequence. This CDR3 is 12 amino acids long. Germline V gives CDR1 DFQATT, CDR2 SNEGSKA (reference sequence). The data belong to a study of blood T cells in healthy people across ages. Sample-barcoded 5' priming and a J-beta primer mix drove a second PCR of roughly 6 to 12 cycles. MiXCR was run by TCRdb on the 5' RACE reads, yielding one entry per CDR3 protein. This sample has some 1.4 million distinct CDR3 sequences, with 42% found just once. V gene TRBV20-1 combines with J gene TRBJ2-1; 9 bases map to TRBD2. This TCR was sampled from a woman younger than 35 in good health. The sequenced sample was blood. CDR3 in DNA: TGCATTGGTCTAGCGGGGAACAATGAGCAGTTCTTC. Amino acid sequence: CIGLAGNNEQFF.